This TCR beta chain originates from a study of T cells in localized non-small cell lung cancer. This CDR3 is 15 amino acids long. From germline, CDR1 is MNHEY and CDR2 SVGAGI. Trimming at V came to 0 bases and at J to 6 bases, leaving 8 bases not matched to a gene. In the case of this clone: The antigen is unknown.

Study-wide results and limits: Median detection of top 100 tumor clones in adjacent lung was over 45 clones. Heterogeneity remains possible because sequencing was limited to only one tumor region. The study found T cell clonality highest in uninvolved adjacent lung, above tumor.

TCRdb's copy holds only in-frame clones and misses some; the assay was immunoSEQ multiplex PCR. Seen here are 31,000 or so clones, around three quarters observed once, and the top ten hold around 15%. This chain links TRBV6-5 with TRBJ2-7, with 7 bases fitting TRBD1. This receptor was taken from a male donor at least 60 years old with stage III squamous cell lung carcinoma. The starting material was peripheral blood, obtained before any cancer treatment. CDR3 residues: CASSYSPDRPAEQYF. In nucleotides, the CDR3 is TGTGCCAGCAGTTACTCGCCGGACAGGCCGGCCGAGCAGTACTTC.